This passage covers 17 T cell receptor beta chains from one sample sequenced in a study of T cell repertoires in cytomegalovirus infection. TCRdb processed the reads anew with MiXCR; each CDR3 protein has one entry. In the table there are approximately 730,000 distinct CDR3 sequences, 29% of which are singletons. The antigens these receptors bind are not known. This sample comprised cultured CD8+ T cells from PBMCs, obtained from culture after CMV antigen stimulation. Receptors were obtained from a human donor in good health (CMV status not recorded). Some clones in this sample may be carry-over from other donors' samples.

This clonotype has more than one count but fewer than ten. CDR3 nucleotides: TGCAGCGTTGAAGCAAACACTGAAGCTTTCTTT. Its translation: CSVEANTEAFF. V usage is TRBV29-1 and J usage is TRBJ1-1, with D unresolved. CDR3 length: 11 residues. Germline lookup yields CDR1 SQVTM and CDR2 ANQGSEA. The ends were cut back, 1 base at V and 2 bases at J, with 2 bases in the middle.

The rearrangement uses TRBV11-2 and TRBJ2-4; 10 nucleotides match TRBD1. The trim removed 0 bases at V and 8 bases at J, leaving 7 bases unmatched. The CDR3 runs to 16 residues. The germline gives CDR1 SGHAT, CDR2 FQNNGV. CDR3 amino acids: CASSLDRDRGWDIQYF. For the CDR3, the DNA is TGTGCCAGCAGCTTAGATCGGGACAGGGGATGGGACATTCAGTACTTC.

This clonotype has at least ten counts. CDR3 amino acids: CASSGGGYNSPLHF. The CDR3 DNA reads as TGTGCCAGCAGTGGGGGGGGATATAATTCACCCCTCCACTTT. The gene calls are TRBV9 and TRBJ1-6, with a tentative D call TRBD1 (5 bases). Germline V lookup: CDR1 SGDLS, CDR2 YYNGEE. Trimming removed 5 bases from V and 4 bases from J, with 10 bases in between. The CDR3 runs to 14 residues.

The rearrangement joins TRBV6-6 to TRBJ2-7; 7 positions agree with TRBD1. Looked up from germline, CDR1 is MNHNY and CDR2 is SVGAGI (reference sequence). The CDR3 extends over 18 amino acids. V was pared by 2 bases and J by 3 bases, with 16 bases of the junction left unmatched. The CDR3 nucleotides are TGTGCCAGCAGTTACCTCCTGACAGGGCCGGCCGGGAACTACGAGCAGTACGTC. Protein product: CASSYLLTGPAGNYEQYV.

The chain combines TRBV7-9 with TRBJ1-6, with 7 bases lining up with TRBD1. Germline V gene lookup returns CDR1 SEHNR and CDR2 FQNEAQ (reference sequence). Unmatched junction bases numbered 6, after V lost 5 bases and J lost 2 bases. The CDR3 contains 16 residues. Here the CDR3 DNA reads TGTGCCAGCAGCACAGGACAGGCAACCTATAATTCACCCCTCCACTTT. It specifies CASSTGQATYNSPLHF.

This clonotype was found many times. V gene TRBV11-2 combines with J gene TRBJ2-1; D is perhaps TRBD1 or TRBD2 (6 bases each). CDR3 length equals 17 residues. Trimming removed 5 bases at V and 2 bases at J, with 19 bases between. Germline V gene sequence: CDR1 SGHAT, CDR2 FQNNGV. CDR3: CASSPEYGGPPYNEQFF. The DNA for the CDR3 is TGTGCCAGCAGCCCCGAATATGGGGGGCCGCCCTACAATGAGCAGTTCTTC.

This clonotype was counted only a few times. This chain uses TRBV12-3 or TRBV12-4 with TRBJ2-7, with D perhaps matching TRBD1 or TRBD2 (5 bases each). Between the trimmed V and J ends, which lost 5 bases and 3 bases, there was a span of 11 bases. The CDR3 sequence is 13 residues long. The chain's CDR3 is CASSRDGGYEQYF. As DNA, the CDR3 is TGTGCCAGCAGTCGGGATGGGGGCTACGAGCAGTACTTC.

There are a few counts of this clonotype. V usage is TRBV6-5 and J usage is TRBJ2-2; 7 nucleotides align to TRBD1. Trimming cost V 4 bases and J 3 bases; bases outside gene matches: 11. CDR3 length: 17 amino acids. Per germline, CDR1 MNHEY and CDR2 SVGAGI. CDR3 sequence: CASSFRDRGLDTGELFF. In DNA, the CDR3 is TGTGCCAGCAGTTTCCGGGACAGAGGTCTGGACACCGGGGAGCTGTTTTTT.

A few counts support this clonotype. The chain has TRBV6-1 and TRBJ1-1; D remains ambiguous. The V end was cut by 2 bases, the J end by 0 bases, with 10 bases between. The CDR3 is made up of 15 amino acids. The germline V gene has CDR1 MNHNS and CDR2 SASEGT. CDR3 nucleotides: TGTGCCAGCAGTGAATCCCCTTTTATGAACACTGAAGCTTTCTTT. It translates to CASSESPFMNTEAFF.

The chain has TRBV6-6 and TRBJ1-4; D possibly corresponds to TRBD1 (5 bases). V lost 4 bases, J lost 7 bases, and 25 bases lay in between. The CDR3 spans 18 residues. Germline V gene lookup returns CDR1 MNHNY and CDR2 SVGAGI (reference sequence). The CDR3 protein is CASSSPGPAVTRSEKLFF. Written as DNA, the CDR3 is TGTGCCAGCAGTTCCCCGGGACCCGCCGTTACGCGGAGTGAAAAACTGTTTTTT.

The table lists this clonotype with a few counts. This chain joins TRBV5-6 and TRBJ2-1; 10 nucleotides agree with TRBD1. The CDR3 extends over 15 amino acids. With 0 bases clipped from V and 8 bases from J, the junction kept 5 bases outside the gene matches. CDR1 is SGHDT and CDR2 is YYEEEE in the germline V gene. CDR3 nucleotide sequence: TGTGCCAGCAGCTTGGAGGGACAGGGGATACATGAGCAGTTCTTC. Its translation: CASSLEGQGIHEQFF.

There are a few counts of this clonotype. This rearrangement joins TRBV27 to TRBJ2-1; weak D call: TRBD1 (6 bases). V lost 6 bases, J lost 5 bases, and 11 bases lay in between. There are 13 residues in the CDR3. CDR1 MNHEY and CDR2 SMNVEV come from the germline V gene (reference sequence). The CDR3 DNA reads as TGTGCCAGCAGGCACGGGACAAACAATGAGCAGTTCTTC. Encoded protein: CASRHGTNNEQFF.

This clonotype has a handful of counts. The chain joins TRBV11-2 to TRBJ1-3; the D is unclear. The CDR3 loop spans 16 amino acids. Germline V lookup: CDR1 SGHAT, CDR2 FQNNGV. V gave up 2 bases and J gave up 4 bases, with 15 bases separating them. The CDR3 region has the DNA TGTGCCAGCAGCTTATCCCGTTCACCGGCGGGAAACACCATATATTTT. It yields the protein CASSLSRSPAGNTIYF.

This clonotype has only a few counts. The V gene is TRBV5-6, the J gene TRBJ2-7; weak D call: TRBD1 (5 bases). Germline V gene lookup returns CDR1 SGHDT and CDR2 YYEEEE. Between the trimmed V and J ends, which lost 0 bases and 6 bases, there was a span of 10 bases. The CDR3 consists of 13 residues. DNA of the CDR3: TGTGCCAGCAGCTTGGCGGGTAGGGGCGAGCAGTACGTC. This translates into CASSLAGRGEQYV.

The chain combines TRBV7-6 with TRBJ1-4; tentative D call: TRBD1 (6 bases). Per germline, CDR1 SGHVS and CDR2 FNYEAQ. With 4 bases removed from V and 4 bases from J, the gap between germline ends came to 10 bases. This CDR3 spans 14 amino acids. The CDR3 coding sequence is TGTGCCAGCAGCTGGACAGAAATTAATGAAAAACTGTTTTTT. As protein: CASSWTEINEKLFF.

V is TRBV28 and J is TRBJ1-5; a weak D match, TRBD1 (6 bases). The CDR3 spans 14 residues. Trimming cost V 7 bases and J 6 bases, with 16 bases left between them. Germline CDR1 is MDHEN and CDR2 is SYDVKM. In nucleotides, the CDR3 is TGTGCCAGCACCCTAAGGGGGGGGAGTCAGCCCCAGCATTTT. It codes for CASTLRGGSQPQHF. Looking up the rest from reference TRBV28 and TRBJ1-5 gives the full variable domain: DVKVTQSSRYLVKRTGEKVFLECVQDMDHENMFWYRQDPGLGLRLIYFSYDVKMKEKGDIPEGYSVSREKKERFSLILESASTNQTSMYLCASTLRGGSQPQHFGDGTRLSIL.

This chain links TRBV27 with TRBJ2-5; no reliable D call. Germline CDR1 reads MNHEY; CDR2 reads SMNVEV (reference sequence). V was pared by 3 bases and J by 5 bases, with 10 bases between. The CDR3 extends over 13 amino acids. The DNA for the CDR3 is TGTGCCAGCAGTTTCGGAAGGACGGAGACCCAGTACTTC. Translating gives CASSFGRTETQYF.